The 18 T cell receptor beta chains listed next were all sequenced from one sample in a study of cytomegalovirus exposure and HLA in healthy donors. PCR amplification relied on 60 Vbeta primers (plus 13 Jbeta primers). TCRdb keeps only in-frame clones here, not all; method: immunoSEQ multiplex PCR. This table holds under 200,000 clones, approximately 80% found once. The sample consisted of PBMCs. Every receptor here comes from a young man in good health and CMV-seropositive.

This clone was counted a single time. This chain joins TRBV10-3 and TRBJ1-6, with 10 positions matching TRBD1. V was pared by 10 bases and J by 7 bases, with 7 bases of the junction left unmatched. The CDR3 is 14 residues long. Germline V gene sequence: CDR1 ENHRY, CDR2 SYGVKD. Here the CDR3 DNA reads TGTGCCACCGACCCGGGACAGGGGAATTCACCCCTCCACTTT. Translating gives CATDPGQGNSPLHF.

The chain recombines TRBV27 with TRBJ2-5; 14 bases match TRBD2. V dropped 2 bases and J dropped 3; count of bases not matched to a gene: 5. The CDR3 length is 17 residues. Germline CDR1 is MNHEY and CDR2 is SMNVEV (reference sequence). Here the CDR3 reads CASSLTGTSGSKETQYF. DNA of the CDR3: TGTGCCAGCAGTTTAACGGGGACTAGCGGGAGCAAAGAGACCCAGTACTTC.

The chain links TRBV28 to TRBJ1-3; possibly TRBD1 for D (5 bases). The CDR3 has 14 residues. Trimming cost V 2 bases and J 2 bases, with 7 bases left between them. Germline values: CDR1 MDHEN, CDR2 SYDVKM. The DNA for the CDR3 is TGTGCCAGCAGTTTAGCGGGGGCTGGAAACACCATATATTTT. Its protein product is CASSLAGAGNTIYF.

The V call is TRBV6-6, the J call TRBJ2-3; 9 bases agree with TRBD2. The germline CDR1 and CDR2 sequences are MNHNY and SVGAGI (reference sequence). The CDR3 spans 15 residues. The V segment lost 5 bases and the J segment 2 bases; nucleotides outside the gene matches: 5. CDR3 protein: CASSGSSGNTDTQYF. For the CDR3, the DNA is TGTGCCAGCAGTGGCTCTAGCGGGAACACAGATACGCAGTATTTT.

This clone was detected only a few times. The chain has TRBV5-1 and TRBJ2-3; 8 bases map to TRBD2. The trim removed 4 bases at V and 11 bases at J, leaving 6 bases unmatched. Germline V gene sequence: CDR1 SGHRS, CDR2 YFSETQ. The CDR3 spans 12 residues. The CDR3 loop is CASSVVGGVQYF. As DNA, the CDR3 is TGCGCCAGCAGCGTTGTCGGGGGGGTGCAGTATTTT.

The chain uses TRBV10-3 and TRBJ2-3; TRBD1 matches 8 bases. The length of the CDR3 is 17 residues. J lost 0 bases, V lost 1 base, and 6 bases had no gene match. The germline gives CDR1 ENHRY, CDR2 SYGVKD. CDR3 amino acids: CAISEYGQGASTDTQYF. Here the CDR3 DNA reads TGTGCCATCAGTGAGTATGGACAGGGAGCTAGCACAGATACGCAGTATTTT.

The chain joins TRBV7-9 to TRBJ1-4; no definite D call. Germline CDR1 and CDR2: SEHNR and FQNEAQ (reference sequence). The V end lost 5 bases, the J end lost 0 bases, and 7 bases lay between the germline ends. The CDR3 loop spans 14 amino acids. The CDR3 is CASSPIATNEKLFF. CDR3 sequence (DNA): TGTGCCAGCAGCCCGATAGCAACTAATGAAAAACTGTTTTTT.

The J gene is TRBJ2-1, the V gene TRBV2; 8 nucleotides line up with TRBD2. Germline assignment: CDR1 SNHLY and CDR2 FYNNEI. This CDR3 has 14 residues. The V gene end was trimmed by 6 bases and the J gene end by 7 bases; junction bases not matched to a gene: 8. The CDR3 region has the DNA TGTGCCAGCAGGGGGCGGGGGGCGCGAAATGAGCAGTTCTTC. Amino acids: CASRGRGARNEQFF.

CDR3 sequence: CASSLDRRTGAFNSPLHF. The CDR3, as DNA: TGTGCCAGCAGCTTAGACCGCAGGACAGGGGCATTTAATTCACCCCTCCACTTT. The V call is TRBV7-8, the J call TRBJ1-6; 9 bases agree with TRBD1. Germline V gives CDR1 SGHVS, CDR2 FQNEAQ. CDR3 length: 18 amino acids. With 1 base clipped from V and 6 bases from J, the junction kept 10 bases outside the gene matches.

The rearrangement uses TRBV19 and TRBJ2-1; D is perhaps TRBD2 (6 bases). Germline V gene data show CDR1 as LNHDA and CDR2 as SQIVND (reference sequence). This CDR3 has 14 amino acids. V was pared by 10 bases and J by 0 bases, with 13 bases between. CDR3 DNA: TGTGCCACTACGTGGGGGGACTCCTACAATGAGCAGTTCTTC. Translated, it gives CATTWGDSYNEQFF.

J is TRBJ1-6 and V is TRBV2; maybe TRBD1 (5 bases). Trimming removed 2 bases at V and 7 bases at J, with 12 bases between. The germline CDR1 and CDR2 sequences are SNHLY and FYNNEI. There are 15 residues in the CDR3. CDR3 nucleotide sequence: TGTGCCAGCAGTGAATGGAGGGACTTAAATTCACCCCTCCACTTT. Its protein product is CASSEWRDLNSPLHF.

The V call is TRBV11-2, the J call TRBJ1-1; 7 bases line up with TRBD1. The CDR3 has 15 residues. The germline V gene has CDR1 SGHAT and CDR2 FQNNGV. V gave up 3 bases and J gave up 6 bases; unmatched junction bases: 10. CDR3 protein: CASSFRRGQVSEAFF. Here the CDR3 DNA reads TGTGCCAGCAGCTTCCGCCGTGGACAGGTTTCTGAAGCTTTCTTT. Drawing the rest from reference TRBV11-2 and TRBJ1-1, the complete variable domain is EAGVAQSPRYKIIEKRQSVAFWCNPISGHATLYWYQQILGQGPKLLIQFQNNGVVDDSQLPKDRFSAERLKGVDSTLKIQPAKLEDSAVYLCASSFRRGQVSEAFFGQGTRLTVV.

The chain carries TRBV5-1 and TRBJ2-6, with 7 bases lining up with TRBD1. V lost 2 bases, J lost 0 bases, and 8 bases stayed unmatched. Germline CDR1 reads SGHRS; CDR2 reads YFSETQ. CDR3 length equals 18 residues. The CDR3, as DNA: TGCGCCAGCAGCTTTCTTGTCAGGGGGACCTCTGGGGCCAACGTCCTGACTTTC. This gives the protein CASSFLVRGTSGANVLTF.

The CDR3 sequence is CASSGGVSGNTIYF. The CDR3 DNA is TGTGCCAGCAGCGGAGGGGTATCCGGAAACACCATATATTTT. V is TRBV6-4 and J is TRBJ1-3; maybe TRBD1 (5 bases). V lost 6 bases, J lost 4 bases, and 13 bases lay in between. CDR3 length: 14 amino acids. The germline CDR1 and CDR2 sequences are MRHNA and SNTAGT.

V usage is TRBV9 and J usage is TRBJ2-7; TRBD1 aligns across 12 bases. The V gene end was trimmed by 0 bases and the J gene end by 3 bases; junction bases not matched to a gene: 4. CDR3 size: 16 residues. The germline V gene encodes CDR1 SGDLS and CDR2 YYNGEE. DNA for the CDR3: TGTGCCAGCAGCGTAGAGGGACAGGGGGCTTTCTACGAGCAGTACTTC. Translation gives CASSVEGQGAFYEQYF.

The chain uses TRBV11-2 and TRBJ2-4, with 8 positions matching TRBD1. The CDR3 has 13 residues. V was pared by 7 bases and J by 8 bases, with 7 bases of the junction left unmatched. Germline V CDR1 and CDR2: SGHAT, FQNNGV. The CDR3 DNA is TGTGCCAGCAACCCCGACAGGGGTCACATTCAGTACTTC. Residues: CASNPDRGHIQYF.

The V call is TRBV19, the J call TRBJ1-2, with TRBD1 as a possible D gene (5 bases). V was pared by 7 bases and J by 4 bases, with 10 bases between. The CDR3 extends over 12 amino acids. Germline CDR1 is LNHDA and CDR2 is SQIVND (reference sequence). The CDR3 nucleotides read TGTGCCAGTAAGCAGGGCCTCTATGGCTACACCTTC. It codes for CASKQGLYGYTF.

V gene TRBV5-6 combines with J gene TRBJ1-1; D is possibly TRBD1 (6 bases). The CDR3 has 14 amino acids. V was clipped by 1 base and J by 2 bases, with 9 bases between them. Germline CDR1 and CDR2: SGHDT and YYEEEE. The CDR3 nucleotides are TGTGCCAGCAGCTTGAGGGGGTTAAACACTGAAGCTTTCTTT. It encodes CASSLRGLNTEAFF.